These T cell receptor beta chains were read from a single sample in a study of control samples from healthy donors and cancer patients. The method was immunoSEQ multiplex PCR; TCRdb's version includes in-frame clones alone and lacks a portion of them. Of more than 30,000 clones in the sample, 94% are singletons; the top ten hold 5% to 8%. Specimen: blood. The receptors shown here come from a man in his sixties in good health. The CDR3 runs from the conserved cysteine through the conserved F or W. The D gene is left open where the match is weak. Clone size, where shown, is once, few, many, or a class for clones that have expanded.

>TRBJ1-5|.|TRBV6-2/TRBV6-3|.
CASSWGGFGNQPQHF
TGTGCCAGCAGTTGGGGGGGTTTCGGAAATCAGCCCCAGCATTTT
>TRBJ1-4|.|TRBV6-5|.
CASSVGKLFF
TGTGCCAGCAGCGTCGGGAAACTGTTTTTT
>TRBJ1-2|.|TRBV28|.
CASTPVGVRYGYTF
TGTGCCAGCACCCCCGTGGGGGTCCGGTATGGCTACACCTTC
>TRBJ2-4|.|TRBV4-1|.
CASSQGRLAKNIQYF
TGCGCCAGCAGCCAAGGCAGGCTCGCCAAAAACATTCAGTACTTC
>TRBJ2-3|TRBD2|TRBV5-4|.
CASSLRTSGGTDTQYF
TGTGCCAGCAGCTTGAGAACTAGCGGGGGAACAGATACGCAGTATTTT
>TRBJ1-4|.|TRBV24-1|.
CATSDWDRGAEKLFF
TGTGCCACCAGTGATTGGGATCGCGGGGCTGAAAAACTGTTTTTT
>TRBJ1-6|.|TRBV27|.
CASSLGANSPLHF
TGTGCCAGCAGTTTGGGGGCAAATTCACCCCTCCACTTT
>TRBJ2-3|TRBD2|TRBV6-1|.
CASSEGTSGGQNTQYF
TGTGCCAGCAGTGAGGGGACTAGCGGGGGGCAAAATACGCAGTATTTT
>TRBJ2-3|.|TRBV13|once
CASSLEDINTDTQYF
TGTGCCAGCAGCTTAGAGGACATAAACACAGATACGCAGTATTTT
>TRBJ1-6|TRBD1|TRBV7-6|.
CASSLANRGSPLHF
TGTGCCAGCAGCTTAGCAAACAGGGGTTCACCCCTCCACTTT
>TRBJ1-2|TRBD1|TRBV9|.
CASSVGQGVGGYTF
TGTGCCAGCAGCGTAGGACAGGGCGTAGGAGGCTACACCTTC
>TRBJ1-4|TRBD1|TRBV5-4|.
CASSLTGADQKLFF
TGTGCCAGCAGCCTAACAGGGGCCGATCAAAAACTGTTTTTT
>TRBJ1-6|.|TRBV27|.
CASRVRVDNSPLHF
TGTGCCAGCAGGGTGCGGGTTGATAATTCACCCCTCCACTTT
>TRBJ2-1|TRBD2|TRBV9|.
CASSSHPAGSPGDEQFF
TGTGCCAGCAGCTCCCACCCAGCGGGGTCTCCTGGGGATGAGCAGTTCTTC
>TRBJ2-7|TRBD1|TRBV5-4|.
CASSPGTGGSYEQYF
TGTGCCAGCAGCCCCGGGACAGGGGGTTCCTACGAGCAGTACTTC
>TRBJ1-2|.|TRBV6-4|.
CASSDTLTGGYTF
TGTGCCAGCAGTGATACCCTCACGGGAGGCTACACCTTC
>TRBJ1-6|.|TRBV14|.
CASTLAPFSPLHF
TGTGCCAGCACTTTGGCCCCTTTTTCACCCCTCCACTTT
>TRBJ1-4|TRBD1|TRBV3-1/TRBV3-2|once
CASSPTTAGGEKLFF
TGTGCCAGCAGCCCAACTACAGCAGGGGGTGAAAAACTGTTTTTT
>TRBJ2-3|.|TRBV7-2|.
CASSRQEGPDTQYF
TGTGCCAGCAGCCGTCAAGAAGGACCAGATACGCAGTATTTT
>TRBJ1-2|TRBD1|TRBV4-2|.
CASSPSTGGYGYTF
TGTGCCAGCAGCCCATCGACAGGGGGCTATGGCTACACCTTC
>TRBJ1-3|.|TRBV7-2|.
CASSFGGTGNTIYF
TGTGCCAGCAGCTTCGGCGGTACTGGAAACACCATATATTTT
>TRBJ1-1|TRBD1|TRBV7-9|once
CASSKNRGGGAFF
TGTGCCAGCAGTAAGAACAGGGGCGGCGGGGCTTTCTTT
>TRBJ1-6|.|TRBV2|.
CASSEGQSLSSYNSPLHF
TGTGCCAGCAGTGAAGGGCAGTCCCTAAGCTCCTATAATTCACCCCTCCACTTT
>TRBJ1-3|.|TRBV5-5|.
CASSPSTGRTGNTIYF
TGTGCCAGCAGCCCTTCCACGGGACGCACTGGAAACACCATATATTTT
>TRBJ1-1|TRBD1|TRBV7-2|.
CASSSSIGDRFVNTEAFF
TGTGCCAGCAGCTCTAGCATTGGGGACAGGTTTGTGAACACTGAAGCTTTCTTT
>TRBJ2-7|TRBD1|TRBV11-2|.
CASSLEQGATYEQYF
TGTGCCAGCAGCTTAGAACAGGGGGCAACCTACGAGCAGTACTTC
>TRBJ1-5|.|TRBV12-5|once
CASGPPGLGKPQHF
TGTGCTAGTGGTCCCCCAGGGTTGGGGAAGCCCCAGCATTTT
>TRBJ2-3|.|TRBV2|.
CASRYTGPQDTQYF
TGTGCCAGCAGGTATACAGGTCCCCAAGATACGCAGTATTTT